This T cell receptor beta chain was found in a study of spatial heterogeneity in lung cancer. Described time point: sample taken at primary tumor resection. Whole-study results and caveats: How many expanded intratumoral alpha and beta TCRs were present tracked the tumor mutation count, which was a count of nonsynonymous mutations.

Germline V gene sequence: CDR1 MNHEY, CDR2 SVGAGI. V lost 5 bases to trimming and J lost 4 bases, with 6 bases between them. The CDR3 totals 12 residues. This clonotype appeared a few times. Its antigen is unknown. Every molecule of TCR cDNA had its own unique molecular identifier. Each CDR3 protein is one row after TCRdb ran MiXCR on the 5' RACE reads. Of 20,000 to 30,000 distinct CDR3 sequences in the sample, approximately 8.8% were seen once. The receptor's source is a male donor with early-stage non-small cell lung cancer. This chain connects TRBV6-5 to TRBJ2-1; D call uncertain. The sequenced sample was lung tumor tissue, obtained at surgery. In DNA, the CDR3 is TGTGCCAGCAGTGCCCCATACAATGAGCAGTTCTTC. This translates into CASSAPYNEQFF.